These T cell receptor beta chains were read from a single sample in a study of response to subunit inactivated influenza vaccine. TCRdb redid the calling of the RT-PCR reads with MiXCR, one entry per CDR3 protein. The sample records some 570,000 distinct CDR3 sequences, about 11% being singletons. Another study also made use of these data, one on T cells expressing NK-cell markers.

The material was PBMCs from blood, obtained on the day of vaccination. The receptors derive from a man between 50 and 59 years old who received an inactivated influenza vaccine. The CDR3 runs from the conserved cysteine through the conserved F or W. D genes are given only for firm matches. Some rows mark clone size as missing; the rest say once, few, many or name a class of expanded clone.

clone_size,v_call,j_call,d_call,cdr3_aa,cdr3_nt
few,TRBV28,TRBJ2-1,TRBD2,CASRTSATPYNEQFF,TGTGCCAGTCGGACTAGCGCCACGCCTTACAATGAGCAGTTCTTC
few,TRBV7-9,TRBJ1-4,.,CASSSRPLSTNEKLFF,TGTGCCAGCAGCTCGAGGCCACTTTCAACTAATGAAAAACTGTTTTTT
few,TRBV6-7,TRBJ1-5,.,CASSYGPCNQPQHF,TGTGCCAGCAGTTACGGGCCCTGCAATCAGCCCCAGCATTTT
few,TRBV2,TRBJ1-6,.,CASSAWDNSSPLHF,TGTGCCAGCAGTGCCTGGGACAACTCATCACCCCTCCACTTT
.,TRBV5-1,TRBJ1-1,.,CASSLDGAATEAFF,TGCGCCAGCAGCTTGGATGGGGCTGCCACTGAAGCTTTCTTT
.,TRBV27,TRBJ1-1,TRBD1,CASSRGQGLSEAFF,TGTGCCAGCAGTCGCGGACAGGGCTTATCAGAAGCTTTCTTT
.,TRBV2,TRBJ2-6,TRBD1,CASSEKQGIPGANVLTF,TGTGCCAGCAGTGAAAAACAGGGGATCCCTGGGGCCAACGTCCTGACTTTC
.,TRBV7-9,TRBJ1-6,TRBD1,CASSSGQESSYNSPLHF,TGTGCCAGCAGCTCGGGACAGGAGAGCTCCTATAATTCACCCCTCCACTTT
many,TRBV5-1,TRBJ2-1,.,CASSLDRAYNEQFF,TGCGCCAGCAGCTTGGACAGGGCCTACAATGAGCAGTTCTTC
many,TRBV6-2/TRBV6-3,TRBJ2-1,TRBD2,CASSRGWSGGIYNEQFF,TGTGCCAGCAGCCGCGGGTGGAGCGGGGGTATTTACAATGAGCAGTTCTTC
few,TRBV3-1,TRBJ2-1,TRBD2,CASSRTSGNGNEQFF,TGTGCCAGCAGCCGGACTAGCGGGAATGGGAATGAGCAGTTCTTC
few,TRBV19,TRBJ1-6,.,CASSMKQNSPLHF,TGTGCCAGTAGTATGAAGCAAAATTCACCCCTCCACTTT
.,TRBV10-3,TRBJ2-3,TRBD1,CAIAGQGSTDTQYF,TGTGCCATCGCGGGACAGGGGAGCACAGATACGCAGTATTTT
few,TRBV5-1,TRBJ2-7,.,CASSLVMGYEQYF,TGCGCCAGCAGCCTGGTGATGGGTTACGAGCAGTACTTC
.,TRBV18,TRBJ2-7,.,CASSPEQGLSEQYF,TGTGCCAGCTCACCAGAGCAGGGTCTGAGCGAGCAGTACTTC
few,TRBV12-3/TRBV12-4,TRBJ1-5,.,CASSLLQGVQPQHF,TGTGCCAGCAGTTTATTACAGGGTGTTCAGCCCCAGCATTTT
.,TRBV5-1,TRBJ2-5,.,CASSPPDLRETQYF,TGCGCCAGCAGCCCCCCGGACCTCAGGGAGACCCAGTACTTC
.,TRBV6-2/TRBV6-3,TRBJ2-1,.,CASSYSWHEQFF,TGTGCCAGCAGTTACTCGTGGCATGAGCAGTTCTTC
.,TRBV5-1,TRBJ1-1,.,CASSLTTGLRHFTTEAFF,TGCGCCAGCAGTTTGACGACTGGACTAAGGCACTTTACTACTGAAGCTTTCTTT
.,TRBV6-1,TRBJ1-5,.,CASSEARNQPQHF,TGTGCCAGCAGTGAGGCTAGGAATCAGCCCCAGCATTTT
few,TRBV18,TRBJ2-3,.,CASSSNRAPYDTQYF,TGTGCCAGCTCATCGAACCGGGCCCCGTATGATACGCAGTATTTT
.,TRBV6-2/TRBV6-3,TRBJ2-2,TRBD1,CGSIRDRVNTGELFF,TGTGGCAGCATCAGAGACAGGGTGAACACCGGGGAGCTGTTTTTT
few,TRBV20-1,TRBJ1-1,TRBD1,CSARGGWNTEAFF,TGCAGTGCTCGAGGGGGCTGGAACACTGAAGCTTTCTTT
.,TRBV9,TRBJ1-2,.,CASSVRSSYGYTF,TGTGCCAGCAGCGTTCGATCTAGCTATGGCTACACCTTC
few,TRBV7-9,TRBJ1-2,TRBD1,CASSLSFAGGGGYTF,TGTGCCAGCAGCTTAAGTTTTGCAGGGGGCGGTGGCTACACCTTC
few,TRBV28,TRBJ1-5,.,CASSFRTSNQPQHF,TGTGCCAGCAGTTTTAGGACTAGCAATCAGCCCCAGCATTTT
few,TRBV20-1,TRBJ1-2,.,CSAKVDHYGYTF,TGCAGTGCTAAAGTGGACCATTATGGCTACACCTTC
few,TRBV3-1,TRBJ2-2,.,CASSQNNRVTPTGELFF,TGTGCCAGCAGCCAGAATAACAGGGTCACCCCCACCGGGGAGCTGTTTTTT
.,TRBV11-2,TRBJ2-1,TRBD2,CASSLSESSGGSEQFF,TGTGCCAGCAGCTTATCAGAATCTAGCGGGGGGTCTGAGCAGTTCTTC
few,TRBV2,TRBJ2-5,TRBD2,CASKRGEQETQYF,TGTGCCAGCAAGCGGGGGGAACAAGAGACCCAGTACTTC
few,TRBV2,TRBJ2-2,.,CASSAGSANTGELFF,TGTGCCAGCAGTGCTGGGTCCGCGAACACCGGGGAGCTGTTTTTT
few,TRBV12-3/TRBV12-4,TRBJ2-3,.,CASRIGRGDTQYF,TGTGCCAGCAGGATCGGCCGAGGAGATACGCAGTATTTT
few,TRBV19,TRBJ2-7,.,CASSMTGPPIYEQYF,TGTGCCAGTAGTATGACAGGTCCCCCAATCTACGAGCAGTACTTC
.,TRBV4-2,TRBJ1-4,TRBD1,CASSQVGGGTALEKLFF,TGTGCCAGCAGCCAAGTGGGGGGGGGGACAGCCCTTGAAAAACTGTTTTTT
few,TRBV6-5,TRBJ1-1,.,CASSYRGEGAEAFF,TGTGCCAGCAGTTACCGAGGTGAAGGGGCTGAAGCTTTCTTT
many,TRBV28,TRBJ2-1,TRBD2,CASSFSGRANEQFF,TGTGCCAGCAGTTTTAGCGGGAGGGCCAATGAGCAGTTCTTC
few,TRBV20-1,TRBJ1-1,TRBD1,CSANRGAGTEAFF,TGCAGTGCTAACAGGGGCGCGGGCACTGAAGCTTTCTTT
.,TRBV6-5,TRBJ2-7,.,CASRSTYEQYF,TGTGCCAGCAGGTCGACCTACGAGCAGTACTTC
.,TRBV11-3,TRBJ2-2,TRBD2,CASSVISGGLTGELFF,TGTGCCAGCAGCGTGATCTCCGGGGGACTAACCGGGGAGCTGTTTTTT
few,TRBV20-1,TRBJ1-2,.,CSAIRDFPYGYTF,TGCAGTGCTATCAGGGACTTCCCTTATGGCTACACCTTC
few,TRBV12-3/TRBV12-4,TRBJ1-5,.,CASSLKLSNQPQHF,TGTGCCAGCAGTTTAAAACTTAGCAATCAGCCCCAGCATTTT
.,TRBV7-9,TRBJ2-7,TRBD2,CASGLAGGYEQYF,TGTGCCAGCGGACTAGCGGGAGGCTACGAGCAGTACTTC
few,TRBV18,TRBJ2-3,.,CASSPYGASTDTQYF,TGTGCCAGCTCACCTTATGGGGCCAGCACAGATACGCAGTATTTT
.,TRBV15,TRBJ2-7,.,CATSRDAGRREQYF,TGTGCCACCAGCAGAGATGCTGGGAGACGCGAGCAGTACTTC
few,TRBV4-1,TRBJ2-6,.,CASSLTTAGLSTTSGANVLTF,TGCGCCAGCAGCCTTACTACCGCAGGGCTAAGCACCACCTCTGGGGCCAACGTCCTGACTTTC
few,TRBV29-1,TRBJ1-2,.,CSVGQGGYTF,TGCAGCGTTGGTCAAGGAGGCTACACCTTC
few,TRBV27,TRBJ2-1,.,CASSFLGVLSNEQFF,TGTGCCAGCAGTTTTCTAGGGGTATTGTCCAATGAGCAGTTCTTC
.,TRBV7-2,TRBJ1-2,.,CASNVQGLARGYTF,TGTGCCAGCAACGTACAGGGTTTAGCGAGAGGCTACACCTTC
.,TRBV20-1,TRBJ2-7,TRBD2,CSARLGGASYEQYF,TGCAGTGCTAGACTCGGGGGGGCGAGCTACGAGCAGTACTTC
few,TRBV2,TRBJ1-1,.,CASKTARENTEAFF,TGTGCCAGCAAGACCGCCAGGGAGAACACTGAAGCTTTCTTT